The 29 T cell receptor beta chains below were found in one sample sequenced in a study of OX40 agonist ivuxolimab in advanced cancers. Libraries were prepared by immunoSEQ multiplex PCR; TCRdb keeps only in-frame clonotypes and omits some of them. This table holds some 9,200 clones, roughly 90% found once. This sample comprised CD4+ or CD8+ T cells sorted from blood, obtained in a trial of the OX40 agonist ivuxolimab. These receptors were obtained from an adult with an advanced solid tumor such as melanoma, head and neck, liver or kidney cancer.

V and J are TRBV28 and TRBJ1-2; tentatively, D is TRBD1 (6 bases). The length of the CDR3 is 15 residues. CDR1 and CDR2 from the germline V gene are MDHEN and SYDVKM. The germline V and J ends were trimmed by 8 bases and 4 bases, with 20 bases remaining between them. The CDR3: CASATPGKGGYGYTF. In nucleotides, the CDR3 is TGTGCCAGCGCAACCCCCGGAAAAGGGGGCTATGGCTACACCTTC.

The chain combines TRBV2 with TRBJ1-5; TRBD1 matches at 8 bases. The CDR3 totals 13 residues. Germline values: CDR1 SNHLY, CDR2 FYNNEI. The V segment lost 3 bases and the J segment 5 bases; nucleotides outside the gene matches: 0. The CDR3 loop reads CASSEGQDQPQHF. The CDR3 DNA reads TGTGCCAGCAGTGAGGGACAGGATCAGCCCCAGCATTTT.

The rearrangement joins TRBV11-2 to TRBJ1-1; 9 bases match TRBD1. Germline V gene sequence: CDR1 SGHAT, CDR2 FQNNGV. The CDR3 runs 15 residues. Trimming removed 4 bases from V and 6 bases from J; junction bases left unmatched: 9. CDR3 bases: TGTGCCAGCAGCTCTACAGGGGGCAATCGGGCTGAAGCTTTCTTT. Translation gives CASSSTGGNRAEAFF. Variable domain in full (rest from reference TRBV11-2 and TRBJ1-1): EAGVAQSPRYKIIEKRQSVAFWCNPISGHATLYWYQQILGQGPKLLIQFQNNGVVDDSQLPKDRFSAERLKGVDSTLKIQPAKLEDSAVYLCASSSTGGNRAEAFFGQGTRLTVV.

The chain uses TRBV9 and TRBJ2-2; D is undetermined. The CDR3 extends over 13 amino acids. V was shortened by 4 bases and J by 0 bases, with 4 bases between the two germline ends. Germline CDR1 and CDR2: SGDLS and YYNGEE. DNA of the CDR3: TGTGCCAGCAGCTTGGCGAACACCGGGGAGCTGTTTTTT. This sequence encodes CASSLANTGELFF.

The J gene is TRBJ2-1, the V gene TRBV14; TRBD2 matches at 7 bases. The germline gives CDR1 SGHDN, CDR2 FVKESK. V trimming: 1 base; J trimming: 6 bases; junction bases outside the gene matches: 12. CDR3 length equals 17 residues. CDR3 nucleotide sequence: TGTGCCAGCAGCCAAGGGGTCGCTTTTTGGGGGGGCAATGAGCAGTTCTTC. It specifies CASSQGVAFWGGNEQFF.

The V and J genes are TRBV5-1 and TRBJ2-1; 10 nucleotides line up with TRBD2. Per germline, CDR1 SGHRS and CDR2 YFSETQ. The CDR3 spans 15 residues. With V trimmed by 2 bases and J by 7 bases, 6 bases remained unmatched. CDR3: CASSFFGTSVNEQFF. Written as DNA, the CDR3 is TGCGCCAGCAGCTTTTTCGGGACTAGCGTGAATGAGCAGTTCTTC.

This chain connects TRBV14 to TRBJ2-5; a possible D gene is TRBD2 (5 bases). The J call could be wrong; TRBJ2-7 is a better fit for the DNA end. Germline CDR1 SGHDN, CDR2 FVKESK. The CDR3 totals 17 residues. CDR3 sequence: CASSQDWGAGRRAEQYF. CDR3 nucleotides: TGTGCCAGCAGCCAAGATTGGGGTGCGGGCCGAAGGGCCGAGCAGTACTTC.

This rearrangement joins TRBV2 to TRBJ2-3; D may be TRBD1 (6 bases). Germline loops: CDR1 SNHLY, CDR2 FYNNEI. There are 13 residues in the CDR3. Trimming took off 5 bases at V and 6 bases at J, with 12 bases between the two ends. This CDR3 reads CASSPGRGDTQYF. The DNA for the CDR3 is TGTGCCAGCAGTCCTGGCAGGGGTGATACGCAGTATTTT.

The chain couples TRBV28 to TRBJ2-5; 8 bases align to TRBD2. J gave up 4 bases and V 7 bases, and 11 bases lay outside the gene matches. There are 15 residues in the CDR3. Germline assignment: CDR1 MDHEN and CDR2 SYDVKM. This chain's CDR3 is CASIPGLVSRETQYF. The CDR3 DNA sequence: TGTGCCAGCATTCCGGGACTAGTCAGTCGAGAGACCCAGTACTTC.

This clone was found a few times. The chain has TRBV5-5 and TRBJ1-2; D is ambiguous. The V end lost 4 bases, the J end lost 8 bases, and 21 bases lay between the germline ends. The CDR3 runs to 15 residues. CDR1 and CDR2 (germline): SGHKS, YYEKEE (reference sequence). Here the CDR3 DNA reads TGTGCCAGCAGCCCTGAGGCCGCCCTCGGCCGGGGCTACACCTTC. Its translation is CASSPEAALGRGYTF.

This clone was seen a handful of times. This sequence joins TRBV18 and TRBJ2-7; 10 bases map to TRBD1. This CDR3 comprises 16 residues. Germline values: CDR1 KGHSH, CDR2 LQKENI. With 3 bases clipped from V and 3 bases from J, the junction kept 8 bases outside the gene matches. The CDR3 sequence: CASSPSGTGVLYEQYF. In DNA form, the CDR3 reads TGTGCCAGCTCACCTTCCGGGACAGGGGTTCTCTACGAGCAGTACTTC.

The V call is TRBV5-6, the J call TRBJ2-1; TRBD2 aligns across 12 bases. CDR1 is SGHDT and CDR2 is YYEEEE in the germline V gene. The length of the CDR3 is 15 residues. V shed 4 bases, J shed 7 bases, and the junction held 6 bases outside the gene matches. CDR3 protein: CASSPRTSGKNEQFF. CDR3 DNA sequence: TGTGCCAGCAGCCCAAGGACTAGCGGGAAAAATGAGCAGTTCTTC.

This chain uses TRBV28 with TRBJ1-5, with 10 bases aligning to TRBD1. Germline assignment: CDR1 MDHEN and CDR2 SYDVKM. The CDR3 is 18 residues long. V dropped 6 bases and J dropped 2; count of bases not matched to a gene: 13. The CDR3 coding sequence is TGTGCCAGCAGGGAGATTGACAGGGGGCGGGCTGGCAATCAGCCCCAGCATTTT. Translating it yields CASREIDRGRAGNQPQHF.

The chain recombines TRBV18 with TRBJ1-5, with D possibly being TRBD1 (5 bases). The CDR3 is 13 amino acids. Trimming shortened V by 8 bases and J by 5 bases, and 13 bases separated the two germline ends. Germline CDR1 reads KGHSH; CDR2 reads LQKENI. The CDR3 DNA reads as TGTGCCAGCACATCGGGGGGTGATCAGCCCCAGCATTTT. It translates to CASTSGGDQPQHF.

DNA of the CDR3: TGTGCCAGCACCGTTTTCCAGGGGCAGGCTGAAGCTTTCTTT. As protein: CASTVFQGQAEAFF. The V gene is TRBV4-2, the J gene TRBJ1-1; D is perhaps TRBD1 (6 bases). Germline assignment: CDR1 LGHNA and CDR2 YNFKEQ. This CDR3 region has 14 residues. V gave up 7 bases and J gave up 6 bases, with 18 bases separating them.

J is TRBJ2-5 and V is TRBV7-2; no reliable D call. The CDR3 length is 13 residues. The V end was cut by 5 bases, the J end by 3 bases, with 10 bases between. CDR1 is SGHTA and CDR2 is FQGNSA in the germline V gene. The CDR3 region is CASSPGREETQYF. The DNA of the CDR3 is TGTGCCAGCAGCCCAGGACGGGAAGAGACCCAGTACTTC.

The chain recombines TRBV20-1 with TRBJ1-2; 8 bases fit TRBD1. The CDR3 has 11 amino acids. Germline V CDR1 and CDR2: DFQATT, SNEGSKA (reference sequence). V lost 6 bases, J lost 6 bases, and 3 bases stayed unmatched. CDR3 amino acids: CSASGGHGYTF. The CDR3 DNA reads TGCAGTGCGTCAGGGGGCCATGGCTACACCTTC.

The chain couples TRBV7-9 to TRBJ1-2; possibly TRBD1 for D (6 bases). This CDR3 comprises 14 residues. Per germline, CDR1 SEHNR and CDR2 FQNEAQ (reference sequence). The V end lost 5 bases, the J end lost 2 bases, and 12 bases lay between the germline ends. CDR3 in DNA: TGTGCCAGCAGCCAAGGGGGGAGGAACTATGGCTACACCTTC. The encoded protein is CASSQGGRNYGYTF.

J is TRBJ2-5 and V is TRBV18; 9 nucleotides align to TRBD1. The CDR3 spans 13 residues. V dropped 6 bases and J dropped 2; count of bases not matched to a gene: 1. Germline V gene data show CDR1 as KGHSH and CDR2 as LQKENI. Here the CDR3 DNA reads TGTGCCAGCTCGGGGACAGGGCAAGAGACCCAGTACTTC. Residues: CASSGTGQETQYF.

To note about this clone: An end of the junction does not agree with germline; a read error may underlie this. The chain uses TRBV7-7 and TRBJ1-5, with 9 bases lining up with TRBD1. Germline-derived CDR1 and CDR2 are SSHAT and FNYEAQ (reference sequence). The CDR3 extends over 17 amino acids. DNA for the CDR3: TGTGCTAGCAGCCCGATAAGGGACAGGGAGGACAATCAGCCCCAGCATTTT. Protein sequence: CASSPIRDREDNQPQHF.

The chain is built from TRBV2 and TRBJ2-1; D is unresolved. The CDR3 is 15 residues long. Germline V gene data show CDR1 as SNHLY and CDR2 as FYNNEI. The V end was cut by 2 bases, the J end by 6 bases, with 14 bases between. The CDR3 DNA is TGTGCCAGCAGTGAACGGCTAGAAGTTAGCAATGAGCAGTTCTTC. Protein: CASSERLEVSNEQFF.

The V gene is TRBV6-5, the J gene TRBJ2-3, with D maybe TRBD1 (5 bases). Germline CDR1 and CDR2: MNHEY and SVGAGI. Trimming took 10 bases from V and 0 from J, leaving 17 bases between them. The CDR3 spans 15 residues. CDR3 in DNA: TGTGCCACAGCGACAGAACCTTCTAGCACAGATACGCAGTATTTT. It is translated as CATATEPSSTDTQYF.

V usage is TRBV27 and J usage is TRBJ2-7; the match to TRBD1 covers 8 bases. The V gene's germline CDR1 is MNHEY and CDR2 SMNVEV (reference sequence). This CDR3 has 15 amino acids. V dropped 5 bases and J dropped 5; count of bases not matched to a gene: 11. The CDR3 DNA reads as TGTGCCAGCAGTCAGCTCCAGGGGGCTGTGGACGAGCAGTACTTC. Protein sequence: CASSQLQGAVDEQYF.

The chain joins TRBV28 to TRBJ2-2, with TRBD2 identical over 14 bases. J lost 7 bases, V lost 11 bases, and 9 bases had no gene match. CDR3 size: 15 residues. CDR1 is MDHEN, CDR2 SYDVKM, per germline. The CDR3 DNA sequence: TGTGCCGTAGGACTAGCGGGAGGAAATGGCGGGGAGCTGTTTTTT. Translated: CAVGLAGGNGGELFF.

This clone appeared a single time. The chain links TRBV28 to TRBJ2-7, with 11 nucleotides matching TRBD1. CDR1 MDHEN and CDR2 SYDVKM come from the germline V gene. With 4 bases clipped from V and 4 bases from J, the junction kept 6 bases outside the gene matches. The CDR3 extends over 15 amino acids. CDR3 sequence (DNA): TGTGCCAGCAGTTCGTCGGACAGGGGGCAATACGAGCAGTACTTC. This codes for CASSSSDRGQYEQYF. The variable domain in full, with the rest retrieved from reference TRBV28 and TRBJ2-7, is DVKVTQSSRYLVKRTGEKVFLECVQDMDHENMFWYRQDPGLGLRLIYFSYDVKMKEKGDIPEGYSVSREKKERFSLILESASTNQTSMYLCASSSSDRGQYEQYFGPGTRLTVT.

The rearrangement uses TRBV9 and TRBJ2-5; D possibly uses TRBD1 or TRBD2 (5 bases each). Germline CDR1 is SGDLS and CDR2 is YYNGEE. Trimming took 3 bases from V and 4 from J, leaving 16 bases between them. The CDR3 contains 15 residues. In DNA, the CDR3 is TGTGCCAGCAGCGAGGGACCCACCAGCAGAGAGACCCAGTACTTC. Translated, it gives CASSEGPTSRETQYF.

CDR3 bases: TGTGCCAGCACCCGGGACGGCCTCTCCTATAATTCACCCCTCCACTTT. Protein product: CASTRDGLSYNSPLHF. The chain uses TRBV2 and TRBJ1-6, with a possible D match to TRBD1 (5 bases). The V end was cut by 7 bases, the J end by 0 bases, with 13 bases between. The germline CDR1 and CDR2 sequences are SNHLY and FYNNEI. There are 16 residues in the CDR3.

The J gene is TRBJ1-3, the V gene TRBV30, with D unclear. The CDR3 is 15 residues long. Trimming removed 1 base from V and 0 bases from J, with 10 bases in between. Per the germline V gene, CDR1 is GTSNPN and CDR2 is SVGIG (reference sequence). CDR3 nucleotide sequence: TGTGCCTGGAGTGAGGGTCGTTACTCTGGAAACACCATATATTTT. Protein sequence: CAWSEGRYSGNTIYF.

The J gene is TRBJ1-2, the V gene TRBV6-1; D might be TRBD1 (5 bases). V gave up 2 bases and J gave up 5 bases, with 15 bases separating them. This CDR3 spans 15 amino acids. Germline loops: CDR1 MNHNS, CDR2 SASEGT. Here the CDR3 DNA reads TGTGCCAGCAGTGAATCCGTAGGGACGTCGTATGGCTACACCTTC. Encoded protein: CASSESVGTSYGYTF.